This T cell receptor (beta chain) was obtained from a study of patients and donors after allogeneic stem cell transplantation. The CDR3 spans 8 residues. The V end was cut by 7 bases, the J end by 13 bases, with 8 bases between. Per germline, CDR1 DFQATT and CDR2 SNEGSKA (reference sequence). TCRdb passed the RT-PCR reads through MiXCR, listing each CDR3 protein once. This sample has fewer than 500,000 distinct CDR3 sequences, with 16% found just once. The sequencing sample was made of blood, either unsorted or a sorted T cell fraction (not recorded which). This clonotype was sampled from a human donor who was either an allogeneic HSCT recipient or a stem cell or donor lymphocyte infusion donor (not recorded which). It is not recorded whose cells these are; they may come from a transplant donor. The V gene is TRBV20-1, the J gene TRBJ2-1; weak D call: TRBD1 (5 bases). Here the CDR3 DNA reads TGCAGTGTAACAGGACAGTTCTTC. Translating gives CSVTGQFF.